This T cell receptor (beta chain) was identified in a study of CD8 T cells in ankylosing spondylitis. Study-level results: Matched ankylosing spondylitis synovial fluid reportedly contained a significantly enriched population of disease-linked clones. Within ankylosing spondylitis blood, a TCR beta motif made up of roughly eight highly homologous variants appeared to be characteristic. Within peripheral blood, clones linked to disease were CD8+ and relatively rare.

Generation of TCR beta libraries employed quantitative 5'-RACE incorporating molecular barcodes. TCRdb itself ran the 5' RACE reads through MiXCR, one entry per CDR3 protein. Of 20,000 to 30,000 distinct CDR3 sequences listed, about 2.6% are singletons. Notes on this clonotype: The antigen remains unidentified.

Trimming removed 4 bases from V and 4 bases from J; junction bases left unmatched: 11. Germline assignment: CDR1 SGDLS and CDR2 YYNGEE. The CDR3 runs to 16 residues. The rearrangement links TRBV9 to TRBJ2-1; TRBD1 aligns across 7 bases. Sequencing was carried out using blood, either unsorted or a sorted T cell fraction (not recorded which). This TCR came from a female donor with ankylosing spondylitis or in good health (not recorded which). This chain's CDR3 is CASSISRGQLYNEQFF. DNA for the CDR3: TGTGCCAGCAGCATTAGTAGGGGACAGCTATACAATGAGCAGTTCTTC.